This TCR beta chain appears in the sequencing data of a study of T-cell reconstitution after alpha-beta-depleted transplantation in children. TCRbeta library construction was performed incorporating unique molecular identifiers. TCRdb ran MiXCR on the PCR reads and lists one entry per CDR3 protein. Of a few hundred thousand distinct CDR3 sequences in the sample, roughly a tenth were seen once. Many counts were recorded for this clonotype. Between the trimmed V and J ends, which lost 3 bases and 0 bases, there was a span of 15 bases. Germline V gene sequence: CDR1 LNHNV, CDR2 YYDKDF (reference sequence). The CDR3 contains 17 residues.

The sample was PBMCs from the stem cell graft donor, taken from the stem cell graft. The chain combines TRBV15 with TRBJ1-3; tentative D call: TRBD1 (5 bases). This TCR was sampled from a human donor who donated a stem cell graft to a child with acute lymphoblastic leukemia. CDR3 in DNA: TGTGCCACCAGCAGGACCAGGCCAGGGAGCTCTGGAAACACCATATATTTT. Translation: CATSRTRPGSSGNTIYF.